The 25 T cell receptor beta chains presented below share a single source sample, sequenced in a study of CD8 T cells in ankylosing spondylitis. One entry per CDR3 protein, called by TCRdb with MiXCR from the 5' RACE reads. The profile shows about 210,000 distinct CDR3 sequences, 5.5% to 7.5% of them singletons. Whole-study findings and limits: The study identified a TCR beta motif of roughly eight highly homologous variants that appeared characteristic of ankylosing spondylitis blood.

For these TCRs, the target antigens are not known. Sequenced material: blood, either unsorted or a sorted T cell fraction (not recorded which). These receptors were collected from a male donor with ankylosing spondylitis.

This clonotype was counted many times. The CDR3 is CASSVGGGGSYEQYF. The CDR3 bases are TGTGCCAGCAGCGTAGGCGGGGGTGGTTCCTACGAGCAGTACTTC. This sequence joins TRBV9 and TRBJ2-7; 7 bases fit TRBD2. The CDR3 runs 15 residues. Germline lookup yields CDR1 SGDLS and CDR2 YYNGEE. The ends lost 0 bases at V and 1 base at J; junction bases unmatched: 4.

This chain uses TRBV2 with TRBJ2-3; D uncertain. There are 14 residues in the CDR3. The ends were cut back, 7 bases at V and 0 bases at J, with 11 bases in the middle. In germline, CDR1 is SNHLY, CDR2 FYNNEI. CDR3 residues: CASILTESTDTQYF. The CDR3, as DNA: TGTGCCAGCATCTTGACTGAGAGCACAGATACGCAGTATTTT.

This clonotype was seen ten or more times. The J gene is TRBJ2-1, the V gene TRBV19; no clear D gene. The V and J ends lost 0 bases and 5 bases respectively, with 5 bases between them. Germline V gives CDR1 LNHDA, CDR2 SQIVND (reference sequence). CDR3 length equals 13 residues. CDR3 nucleotide sequence: TGTGCCAGTAGTATAGACCTCAACAATGAGCAGTTCTTC. Translating it yields CASSIDLNNEQFF.

The V call is TRBV6-5, the J call TRBJ2-3, with 9 bases matching TRBD2. The germline gives CDR1 MNHEY, CDR2 SVGAGI. V lost 4 bases, J lost 4 bases, and 3 bases stayed unmatched. The CDR3 extends over 14 amino acids. This chain's CDR3 is CASSWLAGPDTQYF. As DNA, the CDR3 is TGTGCCAGCAGTTGGCTAGCGGGACCAGATACGCAGTATTTT.

This clonotype appeared once. V usage is TRBV20-1 and J usage is TRBJ1-1; 7 bases align to TRBD1. This CDR3 is 15 amino acids long. Germline V gives CDR1 DFQATT, CDR2 SNEGSKA (reference sequence). Trimming removed 5 bases from V and 0 bases from J; junction bases left unmatched: 9. The CDR3 sequence is CSAPTGRLMNTEAFF. Here the CDR3 DNA reads TGCAGTGCTCCGACAGGGCGGCTAATGAACACTGAAGCTTTCTTT.

The J gene is TRBJ1-1, the V gene TRBV20-1; possibly TRBD1 for D (5 bases). Trimming shortened V by 0 bases and J by 5 bases, and 10 bases separated the two germline ends. From germline, CDR1 is DFQATT and CDR2 SNEGSKA (reference sequence). The CDR3 loop spans 13 amino acids. The CDR3 loop reads CSARETGWTEAFF. CDR3 coding DNA: TGCAGTGCTAGAGAAACAGGTTGGACTGAAGCTTTCTTT.

Ten or more counts support this clonotype. This chain connects TRBV6-2 or TRBV6-3 to TRBJ2-7; 8 nucleotides match TRBD2. Germline V gene sequence: CDR1 MNHEY, CDR2 SVGEGT. CDR3 size: 16 residues. The ends lost 0 bases at V and 5 bases at J; junction bases unmatched: 9. CDR3 sequence: CASSYSTAGGPHEQYF. CDR3 coding DNA: TGTGCCAGCAGTTACTCGACTGCGGGAGGTCCCCACGAGCAGTACTTC.

This clonotype occurred many times. The rearrangement uses TRBV20-1 and TRBJ2-7, with TRBD1 matching 10 bases. CDR3 length equals 15 residues. Germline V CDR1 and CDR2: DFQATT, SNEGSKA (reference sequence). Trimming at V came to 0 bases and at J to 4 bases, leaving 6 bases not matched to a gene. For the CDR3, the DNA is TGCAGTGCTAGAGATATCGGACAGGGGGAATACGAGCAGTACTTC. This translates into CSARDIGQGEYEQYF.

In nucleotides, the CDR3 is TGTGCCATCAGTGGACTAGCGGGGGGGTTGTCAGCCAAAAACATTCAGTACTTC. It specifies CAISGLAGGLSAKNIQYF. The rearrangement links TRBV10-3 to TRBJ2-4; 14 bases agree with TRBD2. The length of the CDR3 is 18 residues. Germline V lookup: CDR1 ENHRY, CDR2 SYGVKD. Trimming took 4 bases from V and 0 from J; bases not matched to a gene: 5.

This clonotype showed up many times. V is TRBV12-3 or TRBV12-4 and J is TRBJ2-1; D remains unclear. V was trimmed by 3 bases and J by 7 bases, leaving 16 bases between them. This CDR3 comprises 15 residues. The CDR3 nucleotides read TGTGCCAGCAGTTTCCCCCCCTCGCATGGGAATGAGCAGTTCTTC. Translated: CASSFPPSHGNEQFF.

This clonotype was seen repeatedly, ten times or more. This sequence joins TRBV9 and TRBJ2-3; D uncertain. V gave up 4 bases and J gave up 0 bases, with 9 bases separating them. The CDR3 sequence is 14 residues long. Germline CDR1 SGDLS, CDR2 YYNGEE. The CDR3 reads CASSPLQSTDTQYF. The CDR3 DNA follows: TGTGCCAGCAGCCCCCTCCAAAGCACAGATACGCAGTATTTT.

This clonotype came up a few times. V is TRBV15 and J is TRBJ2-6, with TRBD1 as a possible D gene (6 bases). Germline CDR1 LNHNV, CDR2 YYDKDF (reference sequence). The CDR3 has 16 residues. V lost 4 bases to trimming and J lost 0 bases, with 10 bases between them. CDR3: CATSNGGPSGANVLTF. In DNA form, the CDR3 reads TGTGCCACCAGCAATGGGGGCCCCTCTGGGGCCAACGTCCTGACTTTC.

This clonotype has ten or more counts. The gene calls are TRBV5-6 and TRBJ2-7; TRBD1 is a possible D gene (6 bases). CDR1 and CDR2 from the germline V gene are SGHDT and YYEEEE. V lost 2 bases to trimming and J lost 4 bases, with 13 bases between them. This CDR3 is 14 amino acids long. Written as DNA, the CDR3 is TGTGCCAGCAGCTTCAGGGACAAATTATACGAGCAGTACTTC. Amino acids: CASSFRDKLYEQYF.

This clonotype was counted between two and nine times. V usage is TRBV4-2 and J usage is TRBJ2-7; D gene ambiguous. This CDR3 has 15 amino acids. Trimming took off 0 bases at V and 3 bases at J, with 12 bases between the two ends. CDR1 is LGHNA and CDR2 is YNFKEQ in the germline V gene. The CDR3 DNA sequence: TGTGCCAGCAGCCAAGATTCGCACTCCGACTACGAGCAGTACTTC. Translating gives CASSQDSHSDYEQYF.

The genes are TRBV30 and TRBJ1-5; the match to TRBD1 covers 8 bases. The germline V gene has CDR1 GTSNPN and CDR2 SVGIG (reference sequence). V was clipped by 1 base and J by 5 bases; unmatched bases: 4. This CDR3 is built from 14 residues. The CDR3 sequence: CAWSADRVDQPQHF. For the CDR3, the DNA is TGTGCCTGGAGTGCGGACAGGGTGGATCAGCCCCAGCATTTT.

This clonotype was counted between two and nine times. This chain links TRBV20-1 with TRBJ2-7; perhaps TRBD2 as D (5 bases). V lost 6 bases, J lost 0 bases, and 21 bases lay in between. Germline V CDR1 and CDR2: DFQATT, SNEGSKA (reference sequence). There are 16 residues in the CDR3. As DNA, the CDR3 is TGCAGTGCGAGGACTGTGAAGGCCCCCAGCTCCTACGAGCAGTACTTC. Translating gives CSARTVKAPSSYEQYF.

This clonotype has a count of ten or more. The chain has TRBV6-5 and TRBJ2-7; TRBD1 aligns across 7 bases. V lost 3 bases to trimming and J lost 2 bases; unmatched junction nucleotides: 16. CDR1 MNHEY and CDR2 SVGAGI come from the germline V gene. This CDR3 region has 18 residues. In DNA, the CDR3 is TGTGCCAGCAGTTATACATACTACGACAGGGTCCTTCCCTACGAGCAGTACTTC. It encodes CASSYTYYDRVLPYEQYF.

This clonotype was counted many times. The chain carries TRBV11-1 and TRBJ2-1; a weak D match, TRBD2 (5 bases). V lost 7 bases, J lost 0 bases, and 22 bases lay in between. The CDR3 consists of 18 residues. Germline V gene sequence: CDR1 SGHAT, CDR2 FQDESV (reference sequence). CDR3 protein: CASTTTASRGGSYNEQFF. The CDR3 bases are TGTGCCAGCACCACTACCGCCAGCCGCGGAGGCTCCTACAATGAGCAGTTCTTC. Using reference TRBV11-1 and TRBJ2-1 for the parts outside the CDR3, the full variable domain is EAEVAQSPRYKITEKSQAVAFWCDPISGHATLYWYRQILGQGPELLVQFQDESVVDDSQLPKDRFSAERLKGVDSTLKIQPAELGDSAMYLCASTTTASRGGSYNEQFFGPGTRLTVL.

As concerns this clonotype: A much more abundant neighbour one base away suggests this may be a read error. In this CDR3 the conserved last residue, phenylalanine or tryptophan, is missing, so a read error is likely. V and J are TRBV20-1 and TRBJ2-7; D is ambiguous. Germline V gene data show CDR1 as DFQATT and CDR2 as SNEGSKA (reference sequence). Trimming stripped 3 bases from V and 3 bases from J, with 9 bases between. The CDR3 consists of 12 residues. DNA for the CDR3: TGCAGTGCTAGGGAGACCCGCTACGAGCAGTACCTC. This sequence encodes CSARETRYEQYL.

Ten or more counts support this clonotype. The CDR3 loop reads CASSFEGRPRDNYQETQYF. The CDR3 DNA sequence: TGTGCCAGCAGCTTCGAGGGGAGGCCCCGGGACAACTACCAAGAGACCCAGTACTTC. The chain couples TRBV11-2 to TRBJ2-5; D possibly matches TRBD1 or TRBD2 (6 bases each). Trimming took off 3 bases at V and 0 bases at J, with 23 bases between the two ends. The CDR3 has 19 residues. Germline V lookup: CDR1 SGHAT, CDR2 FQNNGV.

In its sample, this clonotype was seen a few times. This chain connects TRBV2 to TRBJ1-1, with D unclear. CDR3 size: 14 residues. From germline, CDR1 is SNHLY and CDR2 FYNNEI. The V end was cut by 5 bases, the J end by 0 bases, with 10 bases between. The CDR3 loop reads CASSLRTVNTEAFF. CDR3 in DNA: TGTGCCAGCAGTTTACGTACAGTGAACACTGAAGCTTTCTTT.

This clonotype was detected a few times. The V call is TRBV30, the J call TRBJ2-2; D is perhaps TRBD2 (6 bases). Germline V gives CDR1 GTSNPN, CDR2 SVGIG (reference sequence). CDR3 length: 17 residues. V lost 3 bases to trimming and J lost 6 bases, with 23 bases between them. CDR3 protein: CAWRRDVDPTAAGELFF. CDR3 DNA: TGTGCCTGGAGGCGGGATGTAGACCCAACGGCGGCCGGGGAGCTGTTTTTT. The full variable domain, rest sourced from reference TRBV30 and TRBJ2-2, is SQTIHQWPATLVQPVGSPLSLECTVEGTSNPNLYWYRQAAGRGLQLLFYSVGIGQISSEVPQNLSASRPQDRQFILSSKKLLLSDSGFYLCAWRRDVDPTAAGELFFGEGSRLTVL.

The rearrangement uses TRBV6-1 and TRBJ2-1; D perhaps matches TRBD1 (5 bases). The CDR3 loop spans 14 amino acids. Between the trimmed V and J ends, which lost 6 bases and 3 bases, there was a span of 12 bases. The V gene's germline CDR1 is MNHNS and CDR2 SASEGT. In DNA, the CDR3 is TGTGCCAGCAGCATGCAGGGCGGCTACAATGAGCAGTTCTTC. It yields the protein CASSMQGGYNEQFF.

This clonotype has a count of ten or more. The chain recombines TRBV5-6 with TRBJ2-7, with D possibly matching TRBD1 (6 bases). CDR3 size: 13 residues. Per germline, CDR1 SGHDT and CDR2 YYEEEE. Trimming took off 6 bases at V and 6 bases at J, with 16 bases between the two ends. Written as DNA, the CDR3 is TGTGCCAGCACCCTAATTACAGGGCCCGAGCAGTACTTC. Translation: CASTLITGPEQYF.

This chain connects TRBV6-5 to TRBJ2-7; D might be TRBD1 or TRBD2, each matching 6 bases. The V gene lost 0 bases and the J gene lost 6 bases, with 9 bases spanning the gap. This CDR3 is built from 13 residues. Germline V gives CDR1 MNHEY, CDR2 SVGAGI. The CDR3 bases are TGTGCCAGCAGTTACTCCAAGGGGGGCGAGCAGTACTTC. Its protein is CASSYSKGGEQYF.